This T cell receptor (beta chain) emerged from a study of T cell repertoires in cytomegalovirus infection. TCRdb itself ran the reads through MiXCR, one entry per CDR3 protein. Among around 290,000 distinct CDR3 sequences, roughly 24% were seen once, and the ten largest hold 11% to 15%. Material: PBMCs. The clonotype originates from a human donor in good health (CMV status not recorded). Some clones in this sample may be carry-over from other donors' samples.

The CDR3 nucleotides are TGCAGCGTTGTGGCTAGCGGGAGGTATACGCAGTATTTT. Translating it yields CSVVASGRYTQYF. The V call is TRBV29-1, the J call TRBJ2-3; 11 nucleotides align to TRBD2. Unmatched junction bases numbered 4, after V lost 4 bases and J lost 7 bases. The germline V gene has CDR1 SQVTM and CDR2 ANQGSEA. This CDR3 has 13 amino acids.